This T cell receptor beta chain stems from a study of technical replicates of blood from a handful of donors. TCRdb's copy holds only in-frame clones and misses some; the assay was immunoSEQ multiplex PCR. The sample shows 50,000 to 70,000 clones, 93% of them seen only once. CDR1 is SGHTS, CDR2 YDEGEE, per germline. This CDR3 region has 16 residues. The ends were cut back, 1 base at V and 1 base at J, with 12 bases in the middle. This receptor was obtained from a human donor in good health. Some clones in this sample may be carry-over from other donors' samples. Input material: PBMCs. The J gene is TRBJ1-5, the V gene TRBV5-8; TRBD1 might be the D (6 bases). CDR3 coding DNA: TGTGCCAGCAGCTTGTACGGGGGGCGAAGCAATCAGCCCCAGCATTTT. Encoded protein: CASSLYGGRSNQPQHF.